This entry lists 5 T cell receptor beta chains sequenced from one sample in a study of blood T cell repertoires in COVID-19. Profiled with immunoSEQ multiplex PCR; TCRdb holds only in-frame clones, not every one. The sample has more than 90,000 clones; approximately 90% are singletons. Sequencing used peripheral blood. These receptors were collected from a woman aged 60-75 years with COVID-19, enrolled during active disease.

The chain employs TRBV29-1 and TRBJ1-1, with a tentative D call TRBD1 (5 bases). Germline V gene data show CDR1 as SQVTM and CDR2 as ANQGSEA. The CDR3 runs 12 residues. Trimming removed 6 bases at V and 6 bases at J, with 14 bases between. The CDR3 DNA reads TGCAGCGTCCAGGGTTTCGGCGCTGAAGCTTTCTTT. Protein: CSVQGFGAEAFF.

V gene TRBV7-3 combines with J gene TRBJ2-7, with 9 bases lining up with TRBD1. Trimming took 5 bases from V and 3 from J; bases not matched to a gene: 11. This CDR3 region has 16 residues. The germline V gene has CDR1 SGHTA and CDR2 FQGTGA. DNA of the CDR3: TGTGCCAGCAGCCCGGGGTGGGGACAGGGCGGCTACGAGCAGTACTTC. It translates to CASSPGWGQGGYEQYF.

The gene calls are TRBV7-3 and TRBJ2-1; 9 nucleotides line up with TRBD2. The CDR3 has 16 residues. J lost 1 base, V lost 5 bases, and 6 bases had no gene match. The germline V gene encodes CDR1 SGHTA and CDR2 FQGTGA. The CDR3 reads CASSPQAGGSYNEQFF. CDR3 DNA: TGTGCCAGCAGCCCTCAAGCGGGGGGTTCCTACAATGAGCAGTTCTTC. The full variable domain, with the rest looked up from reference TRBV7-3 and TRBJ2-1, is GAGVSQTPSNKVTEKGKYVELRCDPISGHTALYWYRQSLGQGPEFLIYFQGTGAADDSGLPNDRFFAVRPEGSVSTLKIQRTERGDSAVYLCASSPQAGGSYNEQFFGPGTRLTVL.

The genes are TRBV2 and TRBJ1-1, with TRBD1 matching over 7 bases. CDR1 and CDR2 (germline): SNHLY, FYNNEI. The CDR3 spans 12 residues. Unmatched junction bases numbered 9, after V lost 6 bases and J lost 11 bases. The CDR3 DNA follows: TGTGCCAGCAGGGGACAGATACTAAGGGCTTTCTTT. Its protein product is CASRGQILRAFF.

The V gene is TRBV27, the J gene TRBJ2-7; 7 positions agree with TRBD2. This CDR3 contains 13 residues. V gave up 2 bases and J gave up 6 bases; unmatched junction bases: 4. Germline CDR1 is MNHEY and CDR2 is SMNVEV (reference sequence). For the CDR3, the DNA is TGTGCCAGCAGTTTAGCCGGGACTACCGAGCAGTACTTC. Translating it yields CASSLAGTTEQYF.